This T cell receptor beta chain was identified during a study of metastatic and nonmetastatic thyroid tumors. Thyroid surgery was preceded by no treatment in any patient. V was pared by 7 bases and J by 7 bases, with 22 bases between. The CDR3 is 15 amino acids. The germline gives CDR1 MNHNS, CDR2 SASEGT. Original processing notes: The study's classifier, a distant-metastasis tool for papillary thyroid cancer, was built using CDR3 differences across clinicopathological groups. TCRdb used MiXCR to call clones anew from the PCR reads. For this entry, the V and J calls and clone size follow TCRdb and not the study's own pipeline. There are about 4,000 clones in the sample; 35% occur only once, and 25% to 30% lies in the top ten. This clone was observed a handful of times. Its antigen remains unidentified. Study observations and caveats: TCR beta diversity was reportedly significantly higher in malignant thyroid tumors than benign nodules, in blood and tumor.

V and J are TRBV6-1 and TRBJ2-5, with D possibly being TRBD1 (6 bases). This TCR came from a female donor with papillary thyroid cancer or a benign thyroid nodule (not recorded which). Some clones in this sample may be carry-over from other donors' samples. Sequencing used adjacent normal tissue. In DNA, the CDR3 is TGTGCCAGCACCCTTACCCAGGGGCGCAGGGGGACCCAGTACTTC. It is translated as CASTLTQGRRGTQYF.